The rows below give T cell receptor beta chains drawn from one sample of a study of CXCR3-negative and CXCR3-positive naive CD8 T cells. TCRdb reprocessed the 5' RACE reads; each CDR3 protein has one entry and no DNA is given. There are over 95,000 distinct CDR3 sequences in the sample, with roughly 0.35% held by the top ten. Material for sequencing was naive CXCR3+ CD8+ T cells from blood. The source is a human donor in good health. Some clones in this sample may be carry-over from other donors' samples. Both conserved end residues are part of each CDR3. Each record gives: V gene, J gene, CDR3 protein.

TRBV7-9,TRBJ2-7,CASSRRDTSYEQYF
TRBV6-2/TRBV6-3,TRBJ1-2,CASSYDSKRGHDPNYGYTF
TRBV4-2,TRBJ2-7,CASSQDLEDRAYEQYF
TRBV4-3,TRBJ1-6,CASSQEDRDSYNSPLHF
TRBV7-9,TRBJ2-7,CASSSGQGIHYEQYF
TRBV4-1,TRBJ2-7,CASSQEGRVYEQYF
TRBV11-2,TRBJ1-1,CASSLEERLNTEAFF
TRBV6-4,TRBJ2-7,CASFPPSGSAQWDEQYF
TRBV28,TRBJ1-4,CASSSLTGTGHEKLFF
TRBV27,TRBJ2-1,CASSFSPLAGLNEQFF
TRBV29-1,TRBJ2-7,CSVRTGGYEQYF
TRBV3-1,TRBJ1-1,CASSQAGVWGNTEAFF
TRBV12-3/TRBV12-4,TRBJ2-1,CAISAGSGNEQFF
TRBV28,TRBJ1-2,CASSPTPLGHGYTF
TRBV28,TRBJ2-7,CASTNSGGHREQYF
TRBV12-3/TRBV12-4,TRBJ2-7,CASSQRDRRSDPYEQYF
TRBV6-2/TRBV6-3,TRBJ2-1,CASSYGASSYNEQFF
TRBV4-3,TRBJ2-4,CASSQDPDKALAKNIQYF
TRBV7-9,TRBJ1-4,CASSGTKTNEKLFF
TRBV29-1,TRBJ1-5,CSGGVSARCQPQHF
TRBV7-9,TRBJ1-1,CASSAGQGFMNTEAFF
TRBV10-3,TRBJ2-2,CAISERVGPTGELFF
TRBV28,TRBJ2-3,CASSFGLDRTDTQYF
TRBV29-1,TRBJ2-7,CSVEGLAGDYEQYF
TRBV6-2/TRBV6-3,TRBJ2-2,CASSTGTTNTGELFF
TRBV3-1,TRBJ1-1,CASSQVDGGTEAFF
TRBV27,TRBJ2-7,CASSRSVSSYEQYF
TRBV20-1,TRBJ2-7,CSARENRAYEQYF
TRBV7-3,TRBJ2-1,CASSLLGPLDYEQFF
TRBV7-9,TRBJ1-2,CASSYSTGEGGYTF
TRBV7-2,TRBJ2-1,CASSLEGREVAGENEQFF
TRBV4-1,TRBJ1-2,CASSQEVRWGPYGYTF
TRBV20-1,TRBJ1-1,CSARSGTEAFF
TRBV27,TRBJ1-1,CASRLGQGLAEAFF
TRBV6-6,TRBJ2-7,CASTGSRSDEQYF
TRBV5-1,TRBJ2-1,CASSFENSYNEQFF
TRBV28,TRBJ2-4,CASSLIAGGVQYF
TRBV5-1,TRBJ2-7,CASSAGVSYEQYF
TRBV7-9,TRBJ2-5,CASSPPGQGQETQYF
TRBV10-3,TRBJ2-1,CAIGTVSNEQFF
TRBV10-3,TRBJ1-5,CAISESASQGNQPQHF